The clone carrying this TCR beta chain appeared once. The RNA, roughly 0.45 to 1 ug, was put through reverse transcription using random hexamers. TCRdb re-called the immunoSEQ multiplex PCR reads through MiXCR, storing one row per CDR3 protein. The top ten hold 0.5% to 0.65% of the sample, which has 77,000 or so distinct CDR3 sequences, roughly 91% seen once. The V end lost 3 bases, the J end lost 5 bases, and 13 bases lay between the germline ends. The CDR3 is 14 amino acids. The germline gives CDR1 MNHEY, CDR2 SMNVEV (reference sequence). The data belong to a study of CD8 T cells in Susac syndrome. The rearrangement joins TRBV27 to TRBJ2-5; D might be TRBD1 (5 bases). The sequenced sample consisted of CD4+ T cells from PBMCs. The receptor was derived from a human donor with Susac syndrome. This CDR3 is CASSFLGVGETQYF. The CDR3, as DNA: TGTGCCAGCAGTTTCCTAGGGGTGGGGGAGACCCAGTACTTC.